A selection of T cell receptor beta chains follows, all from one sample in a study of vaccination and CD4 T cells after COVID-19. These receptors have no known antigen. TCRdb passed the PCR reads through MiXCR, listing each CDR3 protein once. The sample yields some 13,000 distinct CDR3 sequences, about 30% seen once. The sequenced material came from CD4+ T cells from blood, cultured in vitro. The receptors originated from a human donor who had recovered from COVID-19. The CDR3 runs from the conserved cysteine through the conserved F or W. A D gene is named only where the DNA matches it firmly. Some rows have no size entry. The others give once, few or many, or a class for an expanded clone.

CDR3nt	CDR3aa	d_gene	abundance	v_gene	j_gene
TGTGCCAGCAGCTGGGACGGGAGCAATCAGCCCCAGCATTTT	CASSWDGSNQPQHF	.	.	TRBV12-3/TRBV12-4	TRBJ1-5
TGTGCCAGCAGTGAGTATAGGCCACCCGTAGGGAATGGCTACACCTTC	CASSEYRPPVGNGYTF	.	.	TRBV2	TRBJ1-2
TGTGCCAGTTTGGGGGGACAATACAATGAGCAGTTCTTC	CASLGGQYNEQFF	.	.	TRBV6-2/TRBV6-3	TRBJ2-1
TGTGCCAGCAGTGAACAGGGGGCGGATGGCTACACCTTC	CASSEQGADGYTF	TRBD1	.	TRBV6-2/TRBV6-3	TRBJ1-2
TGTGCCAGCAGCAGGGGACAGGCCTACGAGCAGTACTTC	CASSRGQAYEQYF	TRBD1	.	TRBV7-9	TRBJ2-7
TGTGCCATCAGTGCACAGGGGAGAACTAATGAAAAACTGTTTTTT	CAISAQGRTNEKLFF	TRBD1	few	TRBV10-3	TRBJ1-4
TGTGCCAGCAGTTTAGGGGCTACCCTAAAAGTGGAGACCCAGTACTTC	CASSLGATLKVETQYF	.	.	TRBV12-3/TRBV12-4	TRBJ2-5
TGCAGTGCTCAGAGCGGCACAGATACGCAGTATTTT	CSAQSGTDTQYF	.	.	TRBV20-1	TRBJ2-3
TGTGCCAGCAGTGACCACGACAGGCTCTGGAAACACCATATATTT	CASSDHDRLWKHHIF	.	.	TRBV6-2/TRBV6-3	TRBJ1-3
TGTGCCTGGAGTGTACGGGGACCTGAGCAGTTCTTC	CAWSVRGPEQFF	.	.	TRBV30	TRBJ2-1
TGCGCCAGCAGTCACAGGGACGACAATTCACCCCTCCACTTT	CASSHRDDNSPLHF	.	few	TRBV4-1	TRBJ1-6
TGTGCCAGCAGTTACACGCGGACAGGGGGCAGCTATGGCTACACCTTC	CASSYTRTGGSYGYTF	TRBD1	.	TRBV6-5	TRBJ1-2
TGTGCCAGTAGTACGGGACCCCTTGAAGCTTTCTTT	CASSTGPLEAFF	.	.	TRBV19	TRBJ1-1
TGTGCCAGCAGCTTGGATGTAGGAGGCCGCGACTATGGCTACACCTTC	CASSLDVGGRDYGYTF	.	.	TRBV5-5	TRBJ1-2
TGTGCCAGCAGTGCCATAAACGGGGGCTACACCTTC	CASSAINGGYTF	.	.	TRBV6-1	TRBJ1-2
TGTGCCAGCTCGCCCATTGATGGGTCCAATGGCTACACCTTC	CASSPIDGSNGYTF	.	few	TRBV18	TRBJ1-2